This entry is about one T cell receptor beta chain. Its antigen target is currently unknown. The read ends 3 residues shy of where the CDR3 ends; the end is completed using the germline J gene. The sample comes from a study of T cells in women clearing cervical HPV infection (dated by TCRdb to the late 2010s). At the level of the whole study: The cases were 25 or so women with histologically confirmed HPV16-related CIN3 or worse, and 2 of these cases were invasive cancers. Cases had a median age of approximately 35 years compared with 37 to 40 for controls, and baseline characteristics showed no significant differences between the groups. In the parent cohort, fewer than 13,000 women aged 18 or older were enrolled in Guanacaste, Costa Rica, during about 1993 to 1994 and were followed for six to seven years. Blood from cases was collected at the visit where the lesion was first found, while blood from controls was collected once the infection could no longer be detected. Cases were matched to controls by age within five years and by the year the sample was collected. For cases, the median interval between lesion detection and blood sampling was around 140 days, with an interquartile range of about 85 to 210 days. Since HLA typing was available for only a few women, HLA type could not be ruled out as a confounder. The exploratory proof-of-principle case-control study was nested within the Guanacaste HPV Natural History Study in Costa Rica and compared TCR repertoires across cervical HPV16 outcomes. The approximately 23 controls were women who cleared a single incident HPV16 infection within 12 months without developing precancer or cancer. Quality controls consisted of five blinded duplicates per group, for a total of 60 or so samples made up of 50 participants and roughly ten replicates. What the authors observed across the whole study: The cross-sectional design could not show whether associations preceded infection or resulted from it; effector/memory subsets and HPV-specific T cells were not isolated. Because the number of T cells per sample was unknown, the richness differences could reflect varying T-cell content rather than repertoire biology. Across sequencing depths, CIN3+ cases showed significantly higher TCR repertoire richness than controls, but evenness did not differ between the groups. By combining richness with V gene abundances, random forest classifiers separated cases from controls with an estimated AUC of 0.75 to 0.9. Cases had lower TRBV6-7 relative abundance than controls (approximately 0.1% versus 0.16%; Bonferroni P = 0.0008).

Every participant had a single incident cervical HPV16 infection, and prevalent HPV16 infections were excluded. Cervical HPV DNA was detected by MY09/MY11 PCR, and genotyping was performed by dot-blot hybridization. More than 14 mL of heparinized blood was centrifuged, after which the buffy coat was aliquoted, frozen at -30 degrees C, and then stored at -80 degrees C. Genomic DNA was extracted from buffy coat specimens using QIAGEN kits. TCR beta CDR3 regions were amplified by multiplex PCR using the immunoSEQ assay from an average of 1200 ng genomic DNA per sample. Primer bias was corrected in the assay by using a complete synthetic TCR repertoire to establish an amplification baseline. Amplicons were sequenced on the Illumina platform. The paper's data handling went like this. Sequences were error-corrected by clustering with frequency ratios and a modified nearest-neighbor algorithm and were then analyzed in the immunoSEQ Analyzer with IMGT gene definitions. At each rarefaction depth, TCR richness and evenness were averaged across 20 rarefaction repeats, and any sample with fewer sequences than the depth was left out. Wilcoxon rank sum tests with FDR correction were used to compare V, D and J gene relative abundances between the groups. In the blinded duplicates, the intraclass correlation was approximately 95% for TCR richness and averaged about 80% across over 65 gene segments. TCRdb provides this immuneACCESS table in a form limited to in-frame rearrangements. Some clones are lacking; in checked studies, under half of them reflect an unresolved V gene, and why the rest are absent is not known. The D gene and trimming were derived from the DNA, and the V and J assignments and clone size from that table. The record for this sample contains tens of thousands of clones. 8.5% to 14% of the sample lies in the top ten.

Its CDR3 holds 14 amino acids, cysteine through phenylalanine. The DNA has 33 bases, all within the CDR3, and is read from base 1. The germline V gene gives CDR1 as SGHRS and CDR2 as YFSETQ. Trimming leaves V shorter by 4 bases and J shorter by 1 base, with the junction holding 4 bases beyond the gene matches. The material sequenced was blood buffy coat. The sequence was collected from a woman aged 18 to 69 with a cervical HPV16 infection that either progressed to CIN3+ or cleared (not recorded which). The chain was built from TRBV5-1 and TRBJ2-7; TRBD1 fits 8 bases in the junction. The covered CDR3 bases are TGCGCCAGCAGCCAAGGACAGGGTTCCTACGAG. This is translated as CASSQGQGSYE. In full, the CDR3 is CASSQGQGSYEQYF.